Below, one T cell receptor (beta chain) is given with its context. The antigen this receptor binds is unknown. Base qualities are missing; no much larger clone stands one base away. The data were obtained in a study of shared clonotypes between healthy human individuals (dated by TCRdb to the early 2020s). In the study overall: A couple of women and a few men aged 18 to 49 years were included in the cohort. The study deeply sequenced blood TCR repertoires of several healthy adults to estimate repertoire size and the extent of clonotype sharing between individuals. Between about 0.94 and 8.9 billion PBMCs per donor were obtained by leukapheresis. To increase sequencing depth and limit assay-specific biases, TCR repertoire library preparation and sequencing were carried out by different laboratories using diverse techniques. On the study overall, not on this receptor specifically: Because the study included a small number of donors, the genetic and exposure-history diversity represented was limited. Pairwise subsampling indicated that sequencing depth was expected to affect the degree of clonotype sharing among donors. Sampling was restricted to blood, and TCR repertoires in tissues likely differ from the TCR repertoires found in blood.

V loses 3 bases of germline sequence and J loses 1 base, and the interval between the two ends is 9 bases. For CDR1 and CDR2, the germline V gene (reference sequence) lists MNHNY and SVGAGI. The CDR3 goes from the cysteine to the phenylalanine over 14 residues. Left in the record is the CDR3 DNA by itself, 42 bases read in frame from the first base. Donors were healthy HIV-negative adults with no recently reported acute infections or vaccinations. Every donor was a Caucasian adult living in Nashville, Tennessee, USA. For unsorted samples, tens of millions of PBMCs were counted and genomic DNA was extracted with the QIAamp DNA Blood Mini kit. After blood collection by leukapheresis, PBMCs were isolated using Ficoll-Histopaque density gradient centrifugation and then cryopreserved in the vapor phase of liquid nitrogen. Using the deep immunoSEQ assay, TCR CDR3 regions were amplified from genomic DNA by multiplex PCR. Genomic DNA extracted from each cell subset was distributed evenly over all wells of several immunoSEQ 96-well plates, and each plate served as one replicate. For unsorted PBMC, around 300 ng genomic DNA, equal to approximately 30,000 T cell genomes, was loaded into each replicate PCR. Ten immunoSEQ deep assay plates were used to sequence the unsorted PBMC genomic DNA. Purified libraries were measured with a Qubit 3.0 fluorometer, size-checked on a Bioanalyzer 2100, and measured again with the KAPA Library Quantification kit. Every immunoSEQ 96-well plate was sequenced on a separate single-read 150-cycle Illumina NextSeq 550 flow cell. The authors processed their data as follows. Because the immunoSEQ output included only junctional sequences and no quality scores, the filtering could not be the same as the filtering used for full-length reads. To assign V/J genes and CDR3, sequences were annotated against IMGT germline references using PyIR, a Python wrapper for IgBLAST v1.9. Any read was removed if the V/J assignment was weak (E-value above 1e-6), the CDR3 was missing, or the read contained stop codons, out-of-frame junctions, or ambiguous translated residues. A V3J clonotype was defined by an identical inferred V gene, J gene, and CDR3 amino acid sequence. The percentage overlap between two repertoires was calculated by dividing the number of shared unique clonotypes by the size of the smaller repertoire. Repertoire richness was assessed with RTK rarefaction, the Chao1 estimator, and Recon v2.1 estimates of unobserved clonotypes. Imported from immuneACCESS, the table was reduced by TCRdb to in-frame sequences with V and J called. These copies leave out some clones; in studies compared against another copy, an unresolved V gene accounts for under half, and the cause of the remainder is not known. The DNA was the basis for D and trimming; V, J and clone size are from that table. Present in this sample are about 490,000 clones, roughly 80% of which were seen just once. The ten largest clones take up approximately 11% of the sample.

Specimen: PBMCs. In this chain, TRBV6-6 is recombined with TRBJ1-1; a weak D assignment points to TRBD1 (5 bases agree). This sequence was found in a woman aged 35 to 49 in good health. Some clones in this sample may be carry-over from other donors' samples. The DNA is TGTGCCAGCAGTTATACAGGAGGGAACACTGAAGCTTTCTTT. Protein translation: CASSYTGGNTEAFF.